Below are 27 T cell receptor beta chains sequenced from a single sample in a study of T cell clones after liver transplantation. Sequenced by immunoSEQ multiplex PCR; TCRdb stores in-frame clones only, minus some. Among fewer than 110,000 clones listed, about 81% were seen once. Source: CD4+ T cells from blood, taken around 50 months after liver transplant. The receptors were gathered from a human patient who received a liver transplant. Some of the T cells might come from the graft donor.

CDR3 amino acids: CASSLGDRATYEQYF. CDR3 in DNA: TGTGCCAGCAGCCTGGGGGACAGGGCCACCTACGAGCAGTACTTC. J is TRBJ2-7 and V is TRBV13, with 9 bases aligning to TRBD1. CDR1 is PRHDT and CDR2 is FYEKMQ in the germline V gene (reference sequence). CDR3 length equals 15 residues. After removal of 5 bases from V and 2 bases from J, the junction contained 7 bases not matched to a gene.

V is TRBV7-2 and J is TRBJ2-3; no reliable D call. The V end was cut by 1 base, the J end by 2 bases, with 7 bases between. The germline V gene has CDR1 SGHTA and CDR2 FQGNSA. The CDR3 runs 14 residues. The CDR3 is CASSLVAYTDTQYF. In nucleotides, the CDR3 is TGTGCCAGCAGCTTAGTAGCATACACAGATACGCAGTATTTT.

V and J are TRBV5-1 and TRBJ1-3, with D unresolved. The V end lost 0 bases, the J end lost 0 bases, and 10 bases lay between the germline ends. Germline V gene sequence: CDR1 SGHRS, CDR2 YFSETQ. CDR3 size: 16 residues. CDR3 in DNA: TGCGCCAGCAGCTTGGCCGCCGGGAGCTCTGGAAACACCATATATTTT. Protein: CASSLAAGSSGNTIYF. The complete variable domain, with remaining parts taken from reference TRBV5-1 and TRBJ1-3, reads KAGVTQTPRYLIKTRGQQVTLSCSPISGHRSVSWYQQTPGQGLQFLFEYFSETQRNKGNFPGRFSGRQFSNSRSEMNVSTLELGDSALYLCASSLAAGSSGNTIYFGEGSWLTVV.

The J gene is TRBJ2-3, the V gene TRBV7-9; TRBD1 matches at 10 bases. In germline, CDR1 is SEHNR, CDR2 FQNEAQ (reference sequence). There are 15 residues in the CDR3. V was clipped by 5 bases and J by 1 base; unmatched bases: 3. Here the CDR3 reads CASSRGTGGTDTQYF. The CDR3 bases are TGTGCCAGCAGCAGGGGGACAGGGGGCACAGATACGCAGTATTTT. Variable domain in full (rest from reference TRBV7-9 and TRBJ2-3): DTGVSQNPRHKITKRGQNVTFRCDPISEHNRLYWYRQTLGQGPEFLTYFQNEAQLEKSRLLSDRFSAERPKGSFSTLEIQRTEQGDSAMYLCASSRGTGGTDTQYFGPGTRLTVL.

J is TRBJ2-5 and V is TRBV6-6, with 12 bases lining up with TRBD2. From germline, CDR1 is MNHNY and CDR2 SVGAGI (reference sequence). There are 16 residues in the CDR3. J was trimmed by 1 base and V by 5 bases; bases with no gene match: 5. As DNA, the CDR3 is TGTGCCAGCAGTAGGTCTAGCGGGGGGGCCCAAGAGACCCAGTACTTC. Its translation: CASSRSSGGAQETQYF.

The gene calls are TRBV2 and TRBJ1-2; D is possibly TRBD1 (6 bases). CDR1 is SNHLY and CDR2 is FYNNEI in the germline V gene. This CDR3 spans 15 amino acids. Deletions cut 4 bases from V and 4 bases from J, with 16 bases between. As DNA, the CDR3 is TGTGCCAGCAGTGCGGAGACAGGCCGAGGCTATGGCTACACCTTC. It is translated as CASSAETGRGYGYTF.

The table lists this clone with a count of one. The J gene is TRBJ1-5, the V gene TRBV6-4; D remains ambiguous. The V end lost 6 bases, the J end lost 0 bases, and 24 bases lay between the germline ends. The CDR3 is made up of 19 amino acids. Germline V gene lookup returns CDR1 MRHNA and CDR2 SNTAGT. The CDR3 region is CASSPTRPQIIHSNQPQHF. The CDR3 DNA sequence: TGTGCCAGCAGCCCTACCCGGCCCCAGATAATTCATAGCAATCAGCCCCAGCATTTT.

J is TRBJ2-3 and V is TRBV9; possible D gene TRBD2, 6 bases. CDR1 and CDR2 (germline): SGDLS, YYNGEE. This CDR3 region has 17 residues. V lost 0 bases, J lost 0 bases, and 14 bases lay in between. DNA for the CDR3: TGTGCCAGCAGCGTAGGAGGTAGGGGAGGTAGCACAGATACGCAGTATTTT. Protein: CASSVGGRGGSTDTQYF.

The CDR3 DNA reads as TGCGCCAGCAGCTCCGCGGGGGGGCTTTACAATGAGCAGTTCTTC. Encoded protein: CASSSAGGLYNEQFF. This rearrangement joins TRBV5-1 to TRBJ2-1; 9 positions match TRBD2. CDR1 is SGHRS and CDR2 is YFSETQ in the germline V gene. CDR3 length equals 15 residues. With V trimmed by 3 bases and J by 4 bases, 5 bases remained unmatched.

The rearrangement uses TRBV10-1 and TRBJ2-7; D perhaps matches TRBD2 (7 bases). The CDR3 runs to 15 residues. Looked up from germline, CDR1 is WNHNN and CDR2 is SYGVQD (reference sequence). The V end lost 5 bases, the J end lost 5 bases, and 19 bases lay between the germline ends. CDR3 amino acids: CASSPKGGGFHEQYF. The DNA of the CDR3 is TGCGCCAGCAGTCCAAAAGGGGGGGGCTTCCACGAGCAGTACTTC.

The J gene is TRBJ1-3, the V gene TRBV18; 8 nucleotides align to TRBD1. Germline-derived CDR1 and CDR2 are KGHSH and LQKENI. The CDR3 consists of 15 residues. V lost 2 bases and J lost 1; bases outside the gene matches: 1. Here the CDR3 reads CASSPGQGSGNTIYF. For the CDR3, the DNA is TGTGCCAGCTCACCAGGACAGGGTTCTGGAAACACCATATATTTT.

V is TRBV19 and J is TRBJ1-1; the D is unclear. Trimming removed 7 bases from V and 10 bases from J, with 13 bases in between. Germline lookup yields CDR1 LNHDA and CDR2 SQIVND (reference sequence). This CDR3 contains 11 residues. The CDR3 DNA sequence: TGTGCCAGTAACGATCGAGCCCGAGCTTTCTTT. This gives the protein CASNDRARAFF.

The chain uses TRBV7-2 and TRBJ1-5; 7 nucleotides agree with TRBD1. The CDR3 contains 15 residues. Germline assignment: CDR1 SGHTA and CDR2 FQGNSA. Trimming removed 1 base from V and 3 bases from J; junction bases left unmatched: 3. The CDR3 sequence is CASSLVTGSNQPQHF. CDR3 sequence (DNA): TGTGCCAGCAGCTTAGTGACAGGGTCCAATCAGCCCCAGCATTTT.

The sample holds a few counts of this clone. The J gene is TRBJ1-4, the V gene TRBV28, with a possible D match to TRBD1 (5 bases). Germline CDR1 MDHEN, CDR2 SYDVKM. V lost 3 bases to trimming and J lost 12 bases, with 11 bases between them. The CDR3 runs 12 residues. The CDR3 is CASSLGPRELFF. The CDR3 bases are TGTGCCAGCAGTTTGGGGCCCCGTGAACTGTTTTTT. The variable domain in full, with the rest retrieved from reference TRBV28 and TRBJ1-4, is DVKVTQSSRYLVKRTGEKVFLECVQDMDHENMFWYRQDPGLGLRLIYFSYDVKMKEKGDIPEGYSVSREKKERFSLILESASTNQTSMYLCASSLGPRELFFGSGTQLSVL.

V is TRBV7-2 and J is TRBJ2-7; the match to TRBD1 covers 7 bases. The V gene end was trimmed by 5 bases and the J gene end by 3 bases; junction bases not matched to a gene: 1. In germline, CDR1 is SGHTA, CDR2 FQGNSA. The CDR3 loop spans 12 amino acids. CDR3 nucleotide sequence: TGTGCCAGCAGCCGACAGGGCTACGAGCAGTACTTC. Its translation is CASSRQGYEQYF.

The gene calls are TRBV15 and TRBJ1-5, with D possibly TRBD1 on 6 matching bases. This CDR3 has 15 amino acids. Trimming cost V 0 bases and J 4 bases, with 10 bases left between them. Germline CDR1 is LNHNV and CDR2 is YYDKDF (reference sequence). The CDR3 bases are TGTGCCACCAGCAGAGATGGGACACTGAATCAGCCCCAGCATTTT. Translated: CATSRDGTLNQPQHF.

The chain recombines TRBV29-1 with TRBJ1-5; 9 bases line up with TRBD1. Germline loops: CDR1 SQVTM, CDR2 ANQGSEA. J gave up 6 bases and V 7 bases, and 13 bases lay outside the gene matches. This CDR3 is 15 amino acids long. CDR3 bases: TGCAGCGCCATTCAAGGGACAGGGTTTGGTCAGCCCCAGCATTTT. It translates to CSAIQGTGFGQPQHF.

This sequence joins TRBV11-2 and TRBJ2-2; the D is unclear. Trimming cost V 1 base and J 6 bases, with 6 bases left between them. The CDR3 is made up of 13 amino acids. Germline V lookup: CDR1 SGHAT, CDR2 FQNNGV. In DNA, the CDR3 is TGTGCCAGCAGCTTAGGGGCGGCCGGGGAGCTGTTTTTT. The encoded protein is CASSLGAAGELFF.

This clone showed up just once. The chain joins TRBV6-1 to TRBJ1-5; D might be TRBD1 (6 bases). CDR3 length equals 15 residues. The germline V gene has CDR1 MNHNS and CDR2 SASEGT. The V gene lost 0 bases and the J gene lost 8 bases, with 14 bases spanning the gap. This CDR3 is CASSEAVGGLKPQHF. CDR3 nucleotides: TGTGCCAGCAGTGAAGCGGTGGGGGGGCTAAAGCCCCAGCATTTT.

This rearrangement joins TRBV27 to TRBJ2-3; 11 nucleotides align to TRBD2. There are 15 residues in the CDR3. J gave up 12 bases and V 4 bases, and 12 bases lay outside the gene matches. Germline lookup yields CDR1 MNHEY and CDR2 SMNVEV (reference sequence). The CDR3 loop reads CASSSHASGGFLQYF. CDR3 DNA: TGTGCCAGCAGTTCCCACGCTAGCGGGGGGTTCCTTCAGTATTTT.

In DNA form, the CDR3 reads TGTGCCAGCAGCCTCCTTGGGTCTGGGACAGATACGCAGTATTTT. It encodes CASSLLGSGTDTQYF. The gene calls are TRBV11-2 and TRBJ2-3; D gene ambiguous. V was clipped by 5 bases and J by 3 bases, with 15 bases between them. Germline values: CDR1 SGHAT, CDR2 FQNNGV. The CDR3 spans 15 residues. Full variable domain (rest looked up from reference TRBV11-2 and TRBJ2-3): EAGVAQSPRYKIIEKRQSVAFWCNPISGHATLYWYQQILGQGPKLLIQFQNNGVVDDSQLPKDRFSAERLKGVDSTLKIQPAKLEDSAVYLCASSLLGSGTDTQYFGPGTRLTVL.

CDR3: CASSSSRAETQYF. The CDR3, as DNA: TGTGCCAGCAGTTCATCCAGGGCGGAGACCCAGTACTTC. V gene TRBV7-8 combines with J gene TRBJ2-5; a weak D match, TRBD1 (5 bases). The CDR3 consists of 13 residues. Germline V gives CDR1 SGHVS, CDR2 FQNEAQ. V dropped 6 bases and J dropped 5 bases, with 13 bases sitting between them.

Turning to this clone: The sample contains more than one DNA sequence encoding this CDR3. The chain combines TRBV11-2 with TRBJ1-5; no firm D call. Trimming stripped 1 base from V and 1 base from J, with 8 bases between. The CDR3 spans 15 residues. CDR1 and CDR2 (germline): SGHAT, FQNNGV. CDR3 in amino acids: CASSLGPGSNQPQHF. CDR3 DNA sequence: TGTGCCAGCAGCTTAGGTCCGGGCAGCAATCAGCCCCAGCATTTT.

The J gene is TRBJ1-1, the V gene TRBV11-2; 8 nucleotides agree with TRBD1. The CDR3 covers 15 residues. Trimming at V came to 3 bases and at J to 4 bases, leaving 7 bases not matched to a gene. CDR1 and CDR2 from the germline V gene are SGHAT and FQNNGV. The DNA for the CDR3 is TGTGCCAGCAGCTTTAACCCCAGGGGGCGCACTGAAGCTTTCTTT. Residues: CASSFNPRGRTEAFF.

CDR3 coding DNA: TGTGCCAGCTCACCGTTTTCCGGAGGTAGCTCCGGAGTGGCGGGGGAGCTGTTTTTT. It is translated as CASSPFSGGSSGVAGELFF. This chain uses TRBV18 with TRBJ2-2; D might be TRBD2 (5 bases). CDR1 is KGHSH and CDR2 is LQKENI in the germline V gene. V was shortened by 3 bases and J by 8 bases, with 28 bases between the two germline ends. The CDR3 consists of 19 residues.

The V and J genes are TRBV27 and TRBJ2-3; the D gene is possibly TRBD2 (6 bases). The ends were cut back, 4 bases at V and 7 bases at J, with 9 bases in the middle. The CDR3 loop spans 12 amino acids. Germline CDR1 and CDR2: MNHEY and SMNVEV (reference sequence). The CDR3 region is CASSSTSYTQYF. The CDR3 DNA reads as TGTGCCAGCAGTTCAACTAGCTATACGCAGTATTTT.

The genes are TRBV18 and TRBJ2-2, with TRBD1 matching 10 bases. The J segment lost 7 bases and the V segment lost 4 bases, leaving 6 bases of the junction unmatched. Germline CDR1 KGHSH, CDR2 LQKENI. The CDR3 consists of 15 residues. This CDR3 reads CASSRDRGHDGELFF. CDR3 nucleotides: TGTGCCAGCTCACGAGACAGGGGGCATGACGGGGAGCTGTTTTTT.